These 18 T cell receptor beta chains share one sample of origin, sequenced in a study of beta chain features in type 1 diabetes. General study results and limits: All four CD4+ subsets of Type 1 diabetes patients contained TCRB CDR3s that were moderately but significantly shorter.

Every bit of the isolated RNA underwent reverse transcription, so sequencing read expressed TCRB transcripts. Sequencing was performed with immunoSEQ multiplex PCR; in TCRdb, only in-frame clones are kept and a portion is missing. The table includes roughly 28,000 clones, 56% detected once. These receptors have no known antigen. The sample taken for sequencing was Tregs from blood. The receptors originated from a woman aged 18 to 35 with type 1 diabetes.

This chain joins TRBV10-3 and TRBJ1-1, with D possibly TRBD1 on 6 matching bases. The CDR3 loop spans 12 amino acids. Trimming cost V 8 bases and J 5 bases, with 12 bases left between them. Germline V lookup: CDR1 ENHRY, CDR2 SYGVKD. CDR3 sequence: CAIGQGQTEAFF. The CDR3, as DNA: TGTGCCATCGGGCAGGGGCAAACTGAAGCTTTCTTT.

The gene calls are TRBV5-5 and TRBJ2-1, with TRBD2 matching 13 bases. This CDR3 spans 17 amino acids. Losses at the gene ends were 6 bases for V and 0 bases for J; bases not matched to a gene: 6. CDR1 and CDR2 (germline): SGHKS, YYEKEE (reference sequence). This CDR3 reads CASKGLAGLSSYNEQFF. The DNA for the CDR3 is TGTGCCAGCAAGGGACTAGCGGGACTGAGCTCCTACAATGAGCAGTTCTTC.

Comment on this clone: Other nucleotide sequences in the sample specify the same CDR3. This chain connects TRBV7-2 to TRBJ1-2, with 7 bases that match TRBD1. With V trimmed by 3 bases and J by 3 bases, 1 base remained unmatched. The CDR3 consists of 13 residues. Looked up from germline, CDR1 is SGHTA and CDR2 is FQGNSA. CDR3 nucleotides: TGTGCCAGCAGCTTTACAGGGGACTATGGCTACACCTTC. Amino acid sequence: CASSFTGDYGYTF.

The V gene is TRBV28, the J gene TRBJ2-5; TRBD2 matches 7 bases. The CDR3 spans 14 residues. CDR1 is MDHEN and CDR2 is SYDVKM in the germline V gene. J gave up 5 bases and V 5 bases, and 8 bases lay outside the gene matches. CDR3 bases: TGTGCCAGCAGTGACGGCGGGAGAACGGAGACCCAGTACTTC. Protein: CASSDGGRTETQYF.

Only a few counts were recorded for this clone. The rearrangement joins TRBV11-2 to TRBJ2-5; 11 nucleotides align to TRBD2. The closer fit of TRBJ2-7 to the DNA end suggests the J call may be wrong. The CDR3 runs to 13 residues. Looked up from germline, CDR1 is SGHAT and CDR2 is FQNNGV. The CDR3 spells CATGTSGTYEQYF. CDR3 in DNA: TGTGCCACCGGGACTAGCGGCACCTACGAGCAGTACTTC.

The chain has TRBV27 and TRBJ2-3; perhaps TRBD2 as D (5 bases). CDR1 and CDR2 (germline): MNHEY, SMNVEV (reference sequence). Deletions cut 5 bases from V and 3 bases from J, with 15 bases between. The CDR3 length is 15 residues. For the CDR3, the DNA is TGTGCCAGCAGTCCTGTACTAGTTGGGACAGATACGCAGTATTTT. Its translation is CASSPVLVGTDTQYF.

The gene calls are TRBV12-2 and TRBJ2-7; the D call of TRBD2 is as the table states it, not checked on the DNA. TRBV12-2 has pseudogene status. The CDR3 has 19 amino acids. The CDR3 sequence is CASRLGRLAGDIKSYEQYV. The CDR3 DNA reads TGTGCAAGTCGCTTAGGTCGGCTAGCGGGAGATATCAAGTCCTACGAGCAGTACGTC.

This clone appeared a few times. The chain uses TRBV28 and TRBJ1-2; 8 bases align to TRBD1. With V trimmed by 8 bases and J by 7 bases, 6 bases remained unmatched. The CDR3 has 12 amino acids. CDR1 is MDHEN, CDR2 SYDVKM, per germline. CDR3 DNA: TGTGCCAGCCGGGCAGGGGGCGGTGGCTACACCTTC. Protein product: CASRAGGGGYTF.

The genes are TRBV7-2 and TRBJ2-2; D gene unclear. The CDR3 contains 16 residues. V was pared by 1 base and J by 0 bases, with 9 bases between. CDR1 and CDR2 from the germline V gene are SGHTA and FQGNSA. In DNA, the CDR3 is TGTGCCAGCAGCTTAGAAAGCCCACCGAACACCGGGGAGCTGTTTTTT. This gives the protein CASSLESPPNTGELFF. Using reference TRBV7-2 and TRBJ2-2 for the parts outside the CDR3, the full variable domain is GAGVSQSPSNKVTEKGKDVELRCDPISGHTALYWYRQSLGQGLEFLIYFQGNSAPDKSGLPSDRFSAERTGGSVSTLTIQRTQQEDSAVYLCASSLESPPNTGELFFGEGSRLTVL.

Only one count was recorded for this clone. The V gene is TRBV10-3, the J gene TRBJ2-5; D ambiguous. The V and J ends lost 7 bases and 0 bases respectively, with 9 bases between them. CDR3 length equals 13 residues. CDR1 and CDR2 from the germline V gene are ENHRY and SYGVKD. CDR3 coding DNA: TGTGCCATCACCACGGGTCACCAAGAGACCCAGTACTTC. Translation: CAITTGHQETQYF.

This clone has a single count. The V gene is TRBV28, the J gene TRBJ2-1; D might be TRBD1 (5 bases). Germline V gene lookup returns CDR1 MDHEN and CDR2 SYDVKM. V shed 10 bases and J shed 0 bases, with 16 bases lying between them. This CDR3 is built from 15 residues. The CDR3 is CATQQGGSSYNEQFF. CDR3 sequence (DNA): TGTGCCACCCAGCAGGGCGGAAGCTCCTACAATGAGCAGTTCTTC.

The gene calls are TRBV7-2 and TRBJ2-7; D gene uncertain. Looked up from germline, CDR1 is SGHTA and CDR2 is FQGNSA. CDR3 length: 15 amino acids. The V end was cut by 1 base, the J end by 6 bases, with 16 bases between. CDR3 DNA sequence: TGTGCCAGCAGCTTAGTTGATGCTACTTGGAGCGAGCAGTACGTC. Its protein is CASSLVDATWSEQYV.

This sequence joins TRBV7-2 and TRBJ1-1; D remains ambiguous. V shed 1 base and J shed 0 bases, with 9 bases lying between them. This CDR3 has 15 residues. Germline values: CDR1 SGHTA, CDR2 FQGNSA. The CDR3 nucleotides are TGTGCCAGCAGCTTAGATCCAGTCATGAACACTGAAGCTTTCTTT. Translating it yields CASSLDPVMNTEAFF.

The V and J genes are TRBV6-6 and TRBJ2-2; the D gene is possibly TRBD1 (6 bases). Trimming pared 5 bases from V and 6 bases from J, leaving 13 bases between. This CDR3 is 14 amino acids long. Germline V CDR1 and CDR2: MNHNY, SVGAGI (reference sequence). CDR3: CASSPRGEPGELFF. DNA for the CDR3: TGTGCCAGCAGTCCCAGGGGAGAACCCGGGGAGCTGTTTTTT.

The chain couples TRBV11-1 to TRBJ2-1; 11 bases align to TRBD1. Germline assignment: CDR1 SGHAT and CDR2 FQDESV (reference sequence). This CDR3 region has 12 residues. The ends lost 6 bases at V and 9 bases at J; junction bases unmatched: 1. The CDR3 DNA is TGTGCCAGCAGAGGGACAGGGGGTGAGCAGTTCTTC. It yields the protein CASRGTGGEQFF.

This chain links TRBV7-9 with TRBJ2-5; possibly TRBD2 for D (6 bases). The CDR3 is made up of 15 amino acids. The ends were cut back, 1 base at V and 2 bases at J, with 11 bases in the middle. The germline V gene has CDR1 SEHNR and CDR2 FQNEAQ (reference sequence). The CDR3 loop reads CASSLEAGVQETQYF. In DNA form, the CDR3 reads TGTGCCAGCAGCTTAGAAGCGGGCGTACAAGAGACCCAGTACTTC.

The gene calls are TRBV30 and TRBJ2-1; D perhaps matches TRBD1 (6 bases). This CDR3 spans 16 amino acids. V was trimmed by 0 bases and J by 3 bases, leaving 15 bases between them. CDR1 and CDR2 (germline): GTSNPN, SVGIG (reference sequence). The CDR3 DNA reads TGTGCCTGGAGTGTAAGGGGGATCCGGAACTACAATGAGCAGTTCTTC. Translation gives CAWSVRGIRNYNEQFF.

The genes are TRBV28 and TRBJ2-2, with 7 positions matching TRBD1. The germline V gene has CDR1 MDHEN and CDR2 SYDVKM. Losses at the gene ends were 7 bases for V and 5 bases for J; bases not matched to a gene: 10. This CDR3 region has 15 residues. CDR3 in DNA: TGTGCCAGCACCCAACATGGGACAGTGACCGGGGAGCTGTTTTTT. Translating gives CASTQHGTVTGELFF.